This T cell receptor (beta chain) was found in a study of memory CD4+ T cells and cytomegalovirus serostatus. Study results and limitations: About two fifths of the roughly 150 known CMV-associated TCRbeta sequences appeared in CD4+ memory.

The ends were cut back, 3 bases at V and 1 base at J, with 10 bases in the middle. The CDR3 loop spans 15 amino acids. Per germline, CDR1 MNHNS and CDR2 SASEGT. Turning to this clone: As yet, its antigen is unknown.

Profiling relied on immunoSEQ multiplex PCR, and the TCRdb table lists in-frame clones only, not all of them. The sample yields fewer than 50,000 clones, about 82% seen once. Single viable CD3+CD4+CD8-CD45RO+ cells were sorted as the memory CD4+ T cells. This chain joins TRBV6-1 and TRBJ1-3; D is uncertain. The TCR sequence derives from an adult in good health and CMV-seronegative. Material for sequencing was memory CD4+ T cells from blood. CDR3 DNA sequence: TGTGCCAGCAGTGATCCCAACGTTTCTGGAAACACCATATATTTT. It encodes CASSDPNVSGNTIYF.